The clone carrying this T cell receptor (beta chain) has just one count. Looked up from germline, CDR1 is SQVTM and CDR2 is ANQGSEA. The CDR3 spans 13 residues. The data originate from a study of T cell changes during pregnancy in multiple sclerosis. The data were produced by immunoSEQ multiplex PCR, yet TCRdb's version contains in-frame clones alone and is incomplete. The sample lists some 16,000 clones, around four fifths seen once, with less than 12% in the top ten. The J gene is TRBJ2-5, the V gene TRBV29-1; TRBD1 is a possible D gene (6 bases). The J call may be in error: the DNA end matches TRBJ2-7 better. The source material was CD8+ T cells from peripheral blood mononuclear cells, sampled in the second trimester of pregnancy. The sequence came from a female donor in good health, enrolled as a control in a pregnancy study. The CDR3 loop is CSVEEGAGYEQYF. The CDR3 nucleotides are TGCAGCGTTGAAGAGGGGGCAGGGTACGAGCAGTACTTC.